This TCR beta chain derives from a study of breast tumors, draining lymph nodes, adjacent tissues. General observations from the study: Most tumor T cells seemingly derive from lymph node, then expand in tumor.

TCRdb redid the calling of the multiplex PCR reads with MiXCR, one entry per CDR3 protein. The sample contains about 180,000 distinct CDR3 sequences, roughly a third of which appear only once. The CDR3 contains 14 residues. Trimming cost V 5 bases and J 6 bases; bases outside gene matches: 4. Germline V gives CDR1 MNHEY, CDR2 SVGAGI. Samples came from axillary lymph nodes draining the breast cancer. This clonotype has ten or more counts. Its antigen is currently unknown. The source of this sequence is a female donor with breast cancer. Some clones in this sample may be carry-over from other donors' samples. The chain employs TRBV6-5 and TRBJ1-2, with 12 bases matching TRBD1. The specimen was axillary lymph node tissue. The CDR3, as DNA: TGTGCCAGCAGTCACCGGGACAGGGGGCATGGCTACACCTTC. It is translated as CASSHRDRGHGYTF.